This T cell receptor beta chain was captured in a study of T cells after yellow fever vaccination. At the level of the study: SMART-Seq v4 Ultra Low Input prepared libraries from low-cell fractions. Study outcomes and limitations: Secondary responses were weaker yet peaked faster, day 5 versus 15.

The CDR3 is made up of 16 amino acids. The V end was cut by 5 bases, the J end by 7 bases, with 24 bases between. In germline, CDR1 is SGHTA, CDR2 FQGNSA. TCRdb reanalysed the 5' RACE reads using MiXCR and keeps one entry per CDR3 protein. The sample includes 300,000 or so distinct CDR3 sequences, less than 9.5% of them seen just once. This clonotype has a handful of counts. Its antigen remains unidentified. The sample here was PBMCs, taken 35 to 50 days after the first yellow fever vaccination. The origin of this receptor is a man between 18 and 29 years old who received the YFV17D yellow fever vaccine. The chain combines TRBV7-2 with TRBJ2-7, with a weak D call TRBD2 (5 bases). The CDR3 nucleotides are TGTGCCAGCAGCCTAATTGCCGGGATTAGGCCGGGAGAGCAGTACTTC. It is translated as CASSLIAGIRPGEQYF.